The rows below give T cell receptor beta chains drawn from one sample of a study of T cells in Graves' hyperthyroidism and ophthalmopathy. TCRdb called the multiplex PCR reads again in MiXCR, with one record for every CDR3 protein. This table has hundreds of thousands of distinct CDR3 sequences, 20% to 25% appearing once. The source material was blood. These receptors all stem from a man under 40 with Graves' ophthalmopathy. The CDR3 runs from the conserved cysteine through the conserved F or W. A D gene is named only where the DNA matches it firmly. Expanded clones are given a class, and other clones once, few, many or no size at all.

j_call d_call clone_size v_call cdr3_nt cdr3_aa
TRBJ1-4 . few TRBV4-1 TGCGCCAGCAGCCAATCCAGGGTTGGTGAAAAACTGTTTTTT CASSQSRVGEKLFF
TRBJ2-3 . many TRBV11-3 TGTGCCAGCAGCCCCCCAAGCGGACGCACAGATACGCAGTATTTT CASSPPSGRTDTQYF
TRBJ1-6 TRBD1 few TRBV12-3/TRBV12-4 TGTGCCAGCAGTGACAATCCGACAGGGAGCTCACCCCTCCACTTT CASSDNPTGSSPLHF
TRBJ1-2 . . TRBV5-1 TGCGCCAGCAGCCTGGGGGACGGGAGCTATGGCTACACCTTC CASSLGDGSYGYTF
TRBJ2-7 TRBD1 . TRBV29-1 TGCAGCGTTGAATTCCCCGGACAGGGGATCCACGAGCAGTACTTC CSVEFPGQGIHEQYF
TRBJ2-1 TRBD1 . TRBV20-1 TGCAGTGCTAGAGGACAGGGTAAGAATGAGCAGTTCTTC CSARGQGKNEQFF
TRBJ2-7 . few TRBV30 TGTGCCTGGAGTGTGGGCGGGGCACTCTACGAGCAGTACTTC CAWSVGGALYEQYF
TRBJ1-4 TRBD1 . TRBV29-1 TGCAGCGTAAGGGACAGGAACGAAAAACTGTTTTTT CSVRDRNEKLFF
TRBJ2-1 TRBD2 many TRBV9 TGTGCCAGCAGCGTAGGGACTAGCTCGGGTCATAATGAGCAGTTCTTC CASSVGTSSGHNEQFF
TRBJ1-5 . . TRBV6-2/TRBV6-3 TGTGCCAGCAGAAAGGACGCAGGGAGCAATCAGCCCCAGCATTTT CASRKDAGSNQPQHF
TRBJ2-2 . . TRBV27 TGTGCCAGCAGTTTATATGGCGGGATGGCAGCCGGGGAGCTGTTTTTT CASSLYGGMAAGELFF
TRBJ2-4 . . TRBV29-1 TGCAGCTTCCGGCCTAGTGGCGGGCGCAATCCAAACATTCAGTACTTC CSFRPSGGRNPNIQYF
TRBJ2-5 TRBD2 . TRBV30 TGTGCCTGGAGTGGACTAGCGGGAGAGGGGGAGACCCAGTACTTC CAWSGLAGEGETQYF
TRBJ2-7 TRBD2 few TRBV6-1 TGTGCCAGCGACCTGGGGACTACCAACTACGAGCAGTACTTC CASDLGTTNYEQYF
TRBJ1-6 . . TRBV6-1 TGTGCCACCAAAAGAGCCCTCAATTCACCCCTCCACTTT CATKRALNSPLHF
TRBJ2-7 TRBD1 . TRBV10-3 TGTGCCATCAGTGACCTAGGACAGGGGGCTTACGAGCAGTACTTC CAISDLGQGAYEQYF
TRBJ2-2 TRBD2 . TRBV5-1 TGCGCCAGCAGCCCCGGTTTTGCTAGCGGGACGAGAGCCGGGGAGCTGTTTTTT CASSPGFASGTRAGELFF
TRBJ1-1 TRBD1 . TRBV29-1 TGCAGCGCCATTACGGGACAGCTAGTGAACACTGAAGCTTTCTTT CSAITGQLVNTEAFF
TRBJ2-1 . few TRBV7-2 TGTGCCAGCAGCTTAGTCATAGCAGAAATTGAGCAGTTCTTC CASSLVIAEIEQFF
TRBJ2-1 TRBD2 once TRBV28 TGTGCCAGCAGTGCTCCTATTAGCGGGATAGGAAATGAGCAGTTCTTC CASSAPISGIGNEQFF
TRBJ1-3 . . TRBV6-5 TGTGCCAGCAGTAACAGTTACGGAGGAAACACCATATATTTT CASSNSYGGNTIYF
TRBJ2-3 . many TRBV29-1 TGCAGCGTTTACATCCCCCCAGATACGCAGTATTTT CSVYIPPDTQYF
TRBJ2-3 TRBD2 . TRBV28 TGTGCCAGCAGTTCTCCTAGCGGGTGGAGCACAGATACGCAGTATTTT CASSSPSGWSTDTQYF
TRBJ1-6 . . TRBV12-3/TRBV12-4 TGTGCCAGCAGTTTCAGGTCGTCACCCCTCCACTTT CASSFRSSPLHF
TRBJ1-1 . . TRBV10-3 TGTGCCATCAGTGAGTCGGTGAGAACAACTGAAGCTTTCTTT CAISESVRTTEAFF
TRBJ1-5 . many TRBV6-1 TGTGCCAGCAGTTTGGGGGCGGGCAATCAGCCCCAGCATTTT CASSLGAGNQPQHF
TRBJ1-5 . . TRBV3-1 TGTGCCGGCAGCCAGAGGGGAGGACAGCCCCAGCATTTT CAGSQRGGQPQHF
TRBJ2-1 . . TRBV11-2 TGTGCCAGCAGCCCCGGACAAGAGCAGTTCTTC CASSPGQEQFF
TRBJ2-1 . many TRBV12-3/TRBV12-4 TGTGCCAGCAGCGGAAGGGGCAATGAGCAGTTCTTC CASSGRGNEQFF
TRBJ2-1 TRBD1 . TRBV9 TGTGCCAGCAGCCCCGGACAGGGGGCAGAAAAGCAGTTCTTC CASSPGQGAEKQFF
TRBJ2-1 . many TRBV12-3/TRBV12-4 TGTGCCAGCAGTTTACTAGATGAGAATGAGCAGTTCTTC CASSLLDENEQFF
TRBJ1-5 TRBD1 . TRBV6-1 TGTGCCAGCAGGTACCAGACAGGGGGAAGAAATCAGCCCCAGCATTTT CASRYQTGGRNQPQHF
TRBJ2-2 TRBD2 . TRBV28 TGTGCCAGCAGAAAGGGGAGGGCGAACACCGGGGAGCTGTTTTTT CASRKGRANTGELFF